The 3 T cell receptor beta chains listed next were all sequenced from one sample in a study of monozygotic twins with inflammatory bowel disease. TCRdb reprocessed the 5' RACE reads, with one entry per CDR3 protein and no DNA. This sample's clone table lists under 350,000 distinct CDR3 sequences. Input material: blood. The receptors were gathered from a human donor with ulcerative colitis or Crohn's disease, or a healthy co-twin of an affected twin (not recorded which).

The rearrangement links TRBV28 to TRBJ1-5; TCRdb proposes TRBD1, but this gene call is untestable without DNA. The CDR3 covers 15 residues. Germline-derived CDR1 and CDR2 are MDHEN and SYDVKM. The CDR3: CASLGTGLSNQPQHF.

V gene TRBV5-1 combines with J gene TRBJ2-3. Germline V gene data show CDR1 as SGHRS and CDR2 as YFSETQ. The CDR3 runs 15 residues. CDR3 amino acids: CASSSSRGSTDTQYF.

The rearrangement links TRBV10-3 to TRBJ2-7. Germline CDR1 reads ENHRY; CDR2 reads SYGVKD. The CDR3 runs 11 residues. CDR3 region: CAISGSYEQYF.